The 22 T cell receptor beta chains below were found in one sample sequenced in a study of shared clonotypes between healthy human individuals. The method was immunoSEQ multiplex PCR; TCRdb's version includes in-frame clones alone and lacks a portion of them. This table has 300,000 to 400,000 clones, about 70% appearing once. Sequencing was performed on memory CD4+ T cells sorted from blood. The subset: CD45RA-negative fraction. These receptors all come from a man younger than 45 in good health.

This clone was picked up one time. CDR3 protein: CASSLGEDRFDGYTF. The CDR3 DNA follows: TGTGCCAGCAGCTTAGGGGAGGACAGGTTTGACGGCTACACCTTC. The chain recombines TRBV7-9 with TRBJ1-2, with TRBD1 matching over 7 bases. CDR1 and CDR2 (germline): SEHNR, FQNEAQ (reference sequence). The CDR3 is made up of 15 amino acids. Trimming cost V 1 base and J 8 bases; bases outside gene matches: 10.

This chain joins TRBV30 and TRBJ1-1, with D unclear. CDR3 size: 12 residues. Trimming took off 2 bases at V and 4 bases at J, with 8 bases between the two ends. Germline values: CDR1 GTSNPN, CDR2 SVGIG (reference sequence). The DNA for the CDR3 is TGTGCCTGGAGTAAGGAGGGCACTGAAGCTTTCTTT. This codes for CAWSKEGTEAFF. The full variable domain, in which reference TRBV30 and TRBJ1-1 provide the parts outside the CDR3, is SQTIHQWPATLVQPVGSPLSLECTVEGTSNPNLYWYRQAAGRGLQLLFYSVGIGQISSEVPQNLSASRPQDRQFILSSKKLLLSDSGFYLCAWSKEGTEAFFGQGTRLTVV.

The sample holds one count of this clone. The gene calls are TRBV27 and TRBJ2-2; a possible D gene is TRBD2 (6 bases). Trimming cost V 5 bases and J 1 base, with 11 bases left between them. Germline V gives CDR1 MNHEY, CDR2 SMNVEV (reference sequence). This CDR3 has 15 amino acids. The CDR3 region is CASSPMGGNTGELFF. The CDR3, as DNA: TGTGCCAGCAGTCCCATGGGGGGGAACACCGGGGAGCTGTTTTTT.

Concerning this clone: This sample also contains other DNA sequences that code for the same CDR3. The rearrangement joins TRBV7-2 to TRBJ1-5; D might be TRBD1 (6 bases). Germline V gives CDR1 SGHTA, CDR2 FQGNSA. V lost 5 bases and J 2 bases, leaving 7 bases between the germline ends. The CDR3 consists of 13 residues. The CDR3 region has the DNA TGTGCCAGCAGCGCAGGGGGCAATCAGCCCCAGCATTTT. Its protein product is CASSAGGNQPQHF.

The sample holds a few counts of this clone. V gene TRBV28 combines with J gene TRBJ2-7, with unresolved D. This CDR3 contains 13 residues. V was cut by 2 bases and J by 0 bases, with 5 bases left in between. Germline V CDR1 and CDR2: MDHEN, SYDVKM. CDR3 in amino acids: CASSLHSSYEQYF. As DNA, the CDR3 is TGTGCCAGCAGTTTACACAGCTCCTACGAGCAGTACTTC. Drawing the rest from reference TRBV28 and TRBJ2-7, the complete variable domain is DVKVTQSSRYLVKRTGEKVFLECVQDMDHENMFWYRQDPGLGLRLIYFSYDVKMKEKGDIPEGYSVSREKKERFSLILESASTNQTSMYLCASSLHSSYEQYFGPGTRLTVT.

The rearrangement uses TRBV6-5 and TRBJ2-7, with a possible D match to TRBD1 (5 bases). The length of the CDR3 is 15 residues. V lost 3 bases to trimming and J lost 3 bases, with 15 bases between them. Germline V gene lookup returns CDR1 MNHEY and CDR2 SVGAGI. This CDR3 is CASSYPTVQDYEQYF. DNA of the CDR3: TGTGCCAGCAGTTATCCCACCGTACAGGACTACGAGCAGTACTTC.

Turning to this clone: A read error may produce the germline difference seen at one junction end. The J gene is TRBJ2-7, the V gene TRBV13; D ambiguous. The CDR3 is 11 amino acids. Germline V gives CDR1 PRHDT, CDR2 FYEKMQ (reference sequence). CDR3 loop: CASSLGSEQYF. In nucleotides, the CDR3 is TGTGCCAGCAGCCTAGGGTCCGAGCAGTACTTC.

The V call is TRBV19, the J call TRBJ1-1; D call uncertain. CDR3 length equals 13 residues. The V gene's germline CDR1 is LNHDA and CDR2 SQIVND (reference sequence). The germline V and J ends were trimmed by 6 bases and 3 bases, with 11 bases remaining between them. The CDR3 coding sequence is TGTGCCAGTAGAAGCAATTGGCACACTGAAGCTTTCTTT. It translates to CASRSNWHTEAFF.

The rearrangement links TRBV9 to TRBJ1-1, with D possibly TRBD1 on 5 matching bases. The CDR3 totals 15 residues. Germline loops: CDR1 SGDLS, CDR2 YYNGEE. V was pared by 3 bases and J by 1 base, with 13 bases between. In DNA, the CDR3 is TGTGCCAGCAGCGGAAGGGACGGAAAGAACACTGAAGCTTTCTTT. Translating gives CASSGRDGKNTEAFF. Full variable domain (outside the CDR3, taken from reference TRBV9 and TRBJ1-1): DSGVTQTPKHLITATGQRVTLRCSPRSGDLSVYWYQQSLDQGLQFLIQYYNGEERAKGNILERFSAQQFPDLHSELNLSSLELGDSALYFCASSGRDGKNTEAFFGQGTRLTVV.

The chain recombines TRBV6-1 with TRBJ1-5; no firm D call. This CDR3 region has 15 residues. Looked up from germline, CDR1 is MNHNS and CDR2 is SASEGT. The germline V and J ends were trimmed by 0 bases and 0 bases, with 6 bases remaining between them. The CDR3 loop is CASSEAASSNQPQHF. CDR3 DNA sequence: TGTGCCAGCAGTGAAGCGGCAAGTAGCAATCAGCCCCAGCATTTT.

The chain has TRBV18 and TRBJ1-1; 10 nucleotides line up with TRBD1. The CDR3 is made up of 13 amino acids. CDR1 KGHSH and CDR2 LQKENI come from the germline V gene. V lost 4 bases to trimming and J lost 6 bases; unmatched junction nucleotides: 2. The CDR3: CASSLDRGSEAFF. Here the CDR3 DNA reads TGTGCCAGCTCACTGGACAGGGGGTCTGAAGCTTTCTTT.

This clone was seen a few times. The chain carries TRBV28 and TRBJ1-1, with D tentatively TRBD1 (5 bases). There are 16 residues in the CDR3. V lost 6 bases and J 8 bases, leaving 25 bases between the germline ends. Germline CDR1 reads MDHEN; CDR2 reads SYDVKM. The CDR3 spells CASSSLPGGVGQEAFF. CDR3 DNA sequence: TGTGCCAGCAGCAGTCTTCCCGGGGGAGTAGGGCAAGAAGCTTTCTTT.

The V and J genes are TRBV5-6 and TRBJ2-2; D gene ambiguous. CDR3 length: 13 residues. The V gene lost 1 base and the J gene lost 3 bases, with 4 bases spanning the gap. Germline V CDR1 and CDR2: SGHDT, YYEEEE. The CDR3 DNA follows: TGTGCCAGCAGCTTGTGGTACACCGGGGAGCTGTTTTTT. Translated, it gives CASSLWYTGELFF.

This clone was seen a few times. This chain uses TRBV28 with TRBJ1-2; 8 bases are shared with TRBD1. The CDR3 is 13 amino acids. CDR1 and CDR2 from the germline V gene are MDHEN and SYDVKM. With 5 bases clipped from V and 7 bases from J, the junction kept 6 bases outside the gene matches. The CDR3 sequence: CASSLTGGRGYTF. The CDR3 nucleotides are TGTGCCAGCAGTCTAACAGGGGGTCGTGGCTACACCTTC.

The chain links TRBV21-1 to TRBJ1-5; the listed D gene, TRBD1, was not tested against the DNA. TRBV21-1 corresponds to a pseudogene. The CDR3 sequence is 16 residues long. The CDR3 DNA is TGTGCCAGCAGCCGAACAGGGTGCGTGGGGAATCAGCCCCAGCATTTT. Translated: CASSRTGCVGNQPQHF.

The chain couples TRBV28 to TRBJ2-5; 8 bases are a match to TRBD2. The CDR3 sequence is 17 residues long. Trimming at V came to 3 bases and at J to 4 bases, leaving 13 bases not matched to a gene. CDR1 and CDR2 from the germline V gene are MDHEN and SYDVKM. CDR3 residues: CASSFIREGTRGETQYF. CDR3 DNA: TGTGCCAGCAGTTTTATCCGGGAGGGGACACGGGGAGAGACCCAGTACTTC. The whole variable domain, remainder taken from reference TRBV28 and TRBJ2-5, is DVKVTQSSRYLVKRTGEKVFLECVQDMDHENMFWYRQDPGLGLRLIYFSYDVKMKEKGDIPEGYSVSREKKERFSLILESASTNQTSMYLCASSFIREGTRGETQYFGPGTRLLVL.

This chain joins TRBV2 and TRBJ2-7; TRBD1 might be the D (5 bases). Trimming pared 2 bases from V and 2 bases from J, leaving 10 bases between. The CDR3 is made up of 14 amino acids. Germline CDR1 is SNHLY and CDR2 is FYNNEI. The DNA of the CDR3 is TGTGCCAGCAGTGAACAGGGTTCCCCCTACGAGCAGTACTTC. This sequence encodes CASSEQGSPYEQYF. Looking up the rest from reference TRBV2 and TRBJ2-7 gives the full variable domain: EPEVTQTPSHQVTQMGQEVILRCVPISNHLYFYWYRQILGQKVEFLVSFYNNEISEKSEIFDDQFSVERPDGSNFTLKIRSTKLEDSAMYFCASSEQGSPYEQYFGPGTRLTVT.

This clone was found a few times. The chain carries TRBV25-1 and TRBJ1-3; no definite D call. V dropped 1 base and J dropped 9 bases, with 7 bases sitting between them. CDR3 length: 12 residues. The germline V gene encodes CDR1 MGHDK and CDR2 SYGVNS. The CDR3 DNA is TGTGCCAGCAGTGAATTTGGGATCACCATATATTTT. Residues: CASSEFGITIYF.

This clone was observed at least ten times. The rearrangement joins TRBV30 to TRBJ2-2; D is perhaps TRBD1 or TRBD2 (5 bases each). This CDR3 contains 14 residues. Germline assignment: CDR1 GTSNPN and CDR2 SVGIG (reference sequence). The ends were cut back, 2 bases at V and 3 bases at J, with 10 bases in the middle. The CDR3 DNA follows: TGTGCCTGGAGTTATGGGACCTACACCGGGGAGCTGTTTTTT. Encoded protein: CAWSYGTYTGELFF. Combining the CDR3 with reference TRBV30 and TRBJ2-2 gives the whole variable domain SQTIHQWPATLVQPVGSPLSLECTVEGTSNPNLYWYRQAAGRGLQLLFYSVGIGQISSEVPQNLSASRPQDRQFILSSKKLLLSDSGFYLCAWSYGTYTGELFFGEGSRLTVL.

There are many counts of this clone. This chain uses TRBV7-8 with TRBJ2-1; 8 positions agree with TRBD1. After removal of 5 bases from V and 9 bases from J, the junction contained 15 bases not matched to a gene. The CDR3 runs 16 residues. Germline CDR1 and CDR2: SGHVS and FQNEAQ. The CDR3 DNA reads TGTGCCAGCAGCGGGCCAGGGGGCTTTATATCGGGTGAGCAGTTCTTC. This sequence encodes CASSGPGGFISGEQFF.

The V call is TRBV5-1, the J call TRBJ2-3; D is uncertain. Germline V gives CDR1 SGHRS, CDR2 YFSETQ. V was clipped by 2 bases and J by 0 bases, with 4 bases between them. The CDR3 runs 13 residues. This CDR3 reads CASSFFSTDTQYF. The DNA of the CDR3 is TGCGCCAGCAGCTTTTTTAGCACAGATACGCAGTATTTT.

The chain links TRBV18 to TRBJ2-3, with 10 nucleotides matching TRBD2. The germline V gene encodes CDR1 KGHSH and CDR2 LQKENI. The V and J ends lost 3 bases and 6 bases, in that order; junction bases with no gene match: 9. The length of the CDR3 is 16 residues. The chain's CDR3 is CASSPSASGRPDTQYF. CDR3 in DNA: TGTGCCAGCTCACCCTCCGCTAGCGGGAGACCTGATACGCAGTATTTT.